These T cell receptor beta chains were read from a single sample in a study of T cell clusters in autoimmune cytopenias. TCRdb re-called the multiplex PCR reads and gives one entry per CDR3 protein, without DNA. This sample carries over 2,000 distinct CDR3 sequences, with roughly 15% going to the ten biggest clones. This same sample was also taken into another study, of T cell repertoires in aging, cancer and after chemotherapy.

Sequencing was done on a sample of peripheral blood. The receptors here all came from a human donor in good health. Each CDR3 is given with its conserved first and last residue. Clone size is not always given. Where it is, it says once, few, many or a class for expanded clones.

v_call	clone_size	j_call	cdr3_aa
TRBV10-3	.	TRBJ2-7	CATLGTGYYEQYF
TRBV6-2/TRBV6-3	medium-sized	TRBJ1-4	CASSTRRGEKLFF
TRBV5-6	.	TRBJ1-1	CASSLNIGGEVAFF
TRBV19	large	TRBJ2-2	CASSIIEGNTGELFF
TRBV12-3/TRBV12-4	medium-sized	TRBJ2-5	CASSDRQGQETQYF
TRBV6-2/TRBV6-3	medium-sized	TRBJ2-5	CASSKNMIQNDQETQYF
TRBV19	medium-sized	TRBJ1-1	CASSRGTMNTEAFF
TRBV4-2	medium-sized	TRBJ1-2	CASSQARNGYTF
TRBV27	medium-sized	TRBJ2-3	CASGRWGPPPDTQYF
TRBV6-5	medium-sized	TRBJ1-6	CARTGESSSYNSPLHF
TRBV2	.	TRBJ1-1	CASSEAFTSGKNTEAFF
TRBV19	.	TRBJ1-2	CASTPGQGYGYTF
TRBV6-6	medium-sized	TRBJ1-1	CASSSLTGSTEAFF
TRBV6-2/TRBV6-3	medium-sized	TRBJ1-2	CASSVGTGNYGYTF
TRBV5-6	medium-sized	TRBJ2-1	CASSSGTGGIYNEQFF
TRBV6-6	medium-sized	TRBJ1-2	CASSYSGGGGQGYTF
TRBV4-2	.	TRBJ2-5	CASSFRASGETQYF
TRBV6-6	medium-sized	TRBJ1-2	CASSYLRDSDYGYTF
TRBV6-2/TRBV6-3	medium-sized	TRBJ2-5	CASGLVGETQYF
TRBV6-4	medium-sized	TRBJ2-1	CASSELQGAVMGEQFF
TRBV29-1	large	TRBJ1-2	CSAYQGWNYGYTF
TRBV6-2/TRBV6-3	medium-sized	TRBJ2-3	CATRPSTVDTQYF
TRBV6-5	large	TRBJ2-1	CASSFALSPGGNEQFF
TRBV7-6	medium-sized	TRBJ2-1	CASSPGTGTYNEQFF
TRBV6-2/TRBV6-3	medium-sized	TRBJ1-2	CASIAGGAYYGYTF
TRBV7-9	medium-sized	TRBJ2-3	CASRTGYTQYF
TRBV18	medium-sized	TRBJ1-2	CASSPQKGNYGYTF
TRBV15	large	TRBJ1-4	CATSRVPSEKLFF
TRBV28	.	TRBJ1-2	CASGKRPNYGYTF
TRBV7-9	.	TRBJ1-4	CASSRERGLSEKLFF
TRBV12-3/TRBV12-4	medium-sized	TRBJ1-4	CASSLRQREKLFF
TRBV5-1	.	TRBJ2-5	CASSLALGDRETQYF
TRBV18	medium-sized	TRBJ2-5	CASSPPGAQETQYF
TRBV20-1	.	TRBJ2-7	CSANINLRGFYEQYF
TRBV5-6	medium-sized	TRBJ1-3	CASSADGLLISGNTIYF
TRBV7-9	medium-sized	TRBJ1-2	CASSWGPYGYTF
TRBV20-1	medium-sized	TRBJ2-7	CSAWERGDSYEQYF
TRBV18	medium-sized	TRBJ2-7	CASSPRAGNAYEQYF
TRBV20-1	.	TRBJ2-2	CSARVYGRGRGNGELFF
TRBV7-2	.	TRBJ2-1	CASSLVGTINEQFF
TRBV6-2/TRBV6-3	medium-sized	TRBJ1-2	CASTAGAIVNYGYTF
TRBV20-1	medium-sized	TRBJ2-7	CSAATGGYEQYF
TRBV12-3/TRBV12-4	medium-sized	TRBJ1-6	CASRTGTGYSPLHF
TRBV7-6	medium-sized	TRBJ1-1	CASSATGLNTEAFF
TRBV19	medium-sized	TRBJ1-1	CASGDRGLQAFF
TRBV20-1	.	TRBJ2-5	CSARPDQETQYF
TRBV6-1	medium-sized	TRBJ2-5	CASSSSGTSGAETQYF
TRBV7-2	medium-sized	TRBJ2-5	CASGSSGRQETQYF